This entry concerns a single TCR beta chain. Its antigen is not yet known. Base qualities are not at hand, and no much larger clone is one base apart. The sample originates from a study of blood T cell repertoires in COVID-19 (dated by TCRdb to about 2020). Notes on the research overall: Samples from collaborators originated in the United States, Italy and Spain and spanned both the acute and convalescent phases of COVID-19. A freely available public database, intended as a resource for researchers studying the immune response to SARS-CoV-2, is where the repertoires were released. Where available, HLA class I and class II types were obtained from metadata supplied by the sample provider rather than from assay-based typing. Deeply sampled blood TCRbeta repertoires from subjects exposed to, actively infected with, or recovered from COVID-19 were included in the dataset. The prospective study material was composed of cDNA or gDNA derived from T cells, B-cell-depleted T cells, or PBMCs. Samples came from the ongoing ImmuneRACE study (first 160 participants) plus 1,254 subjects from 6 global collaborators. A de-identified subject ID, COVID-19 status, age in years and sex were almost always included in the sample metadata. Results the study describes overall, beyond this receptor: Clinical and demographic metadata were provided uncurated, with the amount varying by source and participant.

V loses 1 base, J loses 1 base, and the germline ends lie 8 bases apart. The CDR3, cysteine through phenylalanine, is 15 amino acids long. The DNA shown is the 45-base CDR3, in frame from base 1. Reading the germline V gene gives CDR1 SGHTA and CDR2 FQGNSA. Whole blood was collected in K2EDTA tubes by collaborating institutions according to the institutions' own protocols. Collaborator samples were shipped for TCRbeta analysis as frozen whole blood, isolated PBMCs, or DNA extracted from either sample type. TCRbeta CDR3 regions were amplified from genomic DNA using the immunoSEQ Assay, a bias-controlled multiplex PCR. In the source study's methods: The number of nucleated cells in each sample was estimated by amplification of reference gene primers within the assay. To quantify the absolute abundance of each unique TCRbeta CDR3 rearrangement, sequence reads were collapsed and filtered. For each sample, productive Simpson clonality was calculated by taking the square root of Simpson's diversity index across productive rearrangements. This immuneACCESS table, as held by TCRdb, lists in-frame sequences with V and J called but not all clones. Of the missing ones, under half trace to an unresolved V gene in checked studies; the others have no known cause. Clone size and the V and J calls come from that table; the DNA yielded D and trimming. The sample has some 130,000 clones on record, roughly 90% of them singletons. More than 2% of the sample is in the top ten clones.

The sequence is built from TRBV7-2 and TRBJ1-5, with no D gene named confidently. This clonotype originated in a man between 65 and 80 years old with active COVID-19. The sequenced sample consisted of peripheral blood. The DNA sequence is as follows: TGTGCCAGCAGCTTAGGGGCAGAAAGCAATCAGCCCCAGCATTTT. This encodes CASSLGAESNQPQHF.